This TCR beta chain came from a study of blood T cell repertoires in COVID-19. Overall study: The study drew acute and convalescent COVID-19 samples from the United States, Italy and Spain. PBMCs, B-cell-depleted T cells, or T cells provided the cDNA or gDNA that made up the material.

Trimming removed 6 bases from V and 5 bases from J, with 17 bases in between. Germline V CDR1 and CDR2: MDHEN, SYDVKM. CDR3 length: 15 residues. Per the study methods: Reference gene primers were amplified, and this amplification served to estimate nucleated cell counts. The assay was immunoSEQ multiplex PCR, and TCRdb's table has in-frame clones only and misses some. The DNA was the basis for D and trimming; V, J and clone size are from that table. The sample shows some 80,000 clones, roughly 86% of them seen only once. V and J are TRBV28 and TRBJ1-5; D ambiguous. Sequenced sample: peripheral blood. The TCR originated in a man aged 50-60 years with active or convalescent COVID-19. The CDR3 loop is CASRTLIQSHQPQHF. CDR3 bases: TGTGCCAGCAGGACCCTTATACAGTCTCATCAGCCCCAGCATTTT. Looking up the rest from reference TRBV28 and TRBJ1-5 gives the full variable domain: DVKVTQSSRYLVKRTGEKVFLECVQDMDHENMFWYRQDPGLGLRLIYFSYDVKMKEKGDIPEGYSVSREKKERFSLILESASTNQTSMYLCASRTLIQSHQPQHFGDGTRLSIL.